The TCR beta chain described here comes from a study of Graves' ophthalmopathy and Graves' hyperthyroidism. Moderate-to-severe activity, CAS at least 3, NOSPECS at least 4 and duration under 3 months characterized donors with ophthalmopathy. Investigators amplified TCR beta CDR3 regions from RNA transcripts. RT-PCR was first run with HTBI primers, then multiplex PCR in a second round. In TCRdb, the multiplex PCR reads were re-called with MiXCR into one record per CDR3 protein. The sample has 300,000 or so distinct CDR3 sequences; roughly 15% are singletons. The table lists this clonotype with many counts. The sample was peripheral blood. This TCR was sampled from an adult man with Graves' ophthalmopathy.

This CDR3 is CAISDGQRTDMNTEAFF. In DNA form, the CDR3 reads TGTGCCATCAGTGACGGACAGCGAACGGATATGAACACTGAAGCTTTCTTT. The chain combines TRBV10-3 with TRBJ1-1; TRBD1 is a possible D gene (6 bases). Germline loops: CDR1 ENHRY, CDR2 SYGVKD. V was shortened by 3 bases and J by 0 bases, with 17 bases between the two germline ends. CDR3 length: 17 residues.